This T cell receptor (beta chain) is from a study of CD8 T cells in Susac syndrome. Findings and limits, study-wide: The authors acknowledged that the study's TCR sequencing and HLA analysis involved relatively few individuals.

The length of the CDR3 is 11 residues. Per the germline V gene, CDR1 is SEHNR and CDR2 is FQNEAQ (reference sequence). V lost 4 bases, J lost 8 bases, and 8 bases lay in between. Reverse transcription of roughly 0.5 to 1 ug RNA used random hexamers. Amplification of TCR beta CDR3 used immunoSEQ multiplex PCR across 54 Vbeta and 13 Jbeta. TCRdb reprocessed the immunoSEQ multiplex PCR reads with MiXCR, giving one entry per CDR3 protein. The sample shows about 80,000 distinct CDR3 sequences, around 94% of them seen only once. This clonotype has just one count. Its antigen is unknown. This clonotype was sampled from a human donor in good health. The genes are TRBV7-9 and TRBJ1-2; D not certain. The specimen sequenced was CD8+ T cells from PBMCs. The CDR3 reads CASSSGMGYTF. CDR3 in DNA: TGTGCCAGCAGCTCCGGAATGGGCTACACCTTC.